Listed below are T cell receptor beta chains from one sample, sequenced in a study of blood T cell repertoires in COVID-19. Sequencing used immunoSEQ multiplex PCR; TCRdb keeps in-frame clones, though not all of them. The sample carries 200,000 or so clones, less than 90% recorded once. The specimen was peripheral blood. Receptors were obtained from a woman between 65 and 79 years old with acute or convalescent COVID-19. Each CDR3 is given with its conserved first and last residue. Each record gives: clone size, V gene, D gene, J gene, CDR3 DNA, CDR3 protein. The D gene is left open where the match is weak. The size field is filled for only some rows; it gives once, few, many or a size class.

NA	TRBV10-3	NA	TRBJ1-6	TGTGCCATCAGTGAGTCTGGGTCCAGCATCCGGGACTTT	CAISESGSSIRDF
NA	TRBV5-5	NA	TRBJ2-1	TGTGCCAGCAGGCCCAACTTGAACTCCTACAATGAGCAGTTCTTC	CASRPNLNSYNEQFF
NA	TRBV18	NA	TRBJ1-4	TGTGCCAGCTCACCACGAGGAACTAATGAAAAACTGTTTTTT	CASSPRGTNEKLFF
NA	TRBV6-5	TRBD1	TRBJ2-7	TGTGCCAGCGGCTTTCAAAGGGGGCGCGACGAGCAGTACTTC	CASGFQRGRDEQYF
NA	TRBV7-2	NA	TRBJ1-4	TGTGCCAGCAGCCTGGCGGGGCGAGGTGAAAAACTGTTTTTT	CASSLAGRGEKLFF
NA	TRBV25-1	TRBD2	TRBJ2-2	TGTGCCAGCTCCCGGGCGGGGGGGGCCGGGGAGCTGTTTTTT	CASSRAGGAGELFF
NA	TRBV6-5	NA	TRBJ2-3	TGTGCCAGCAGGGCGGGCATAACTAGCACAGATACGCAGTATTTT	CASRAGITSTDTQYF
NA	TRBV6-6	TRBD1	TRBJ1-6	TGTGCCAGCAGGGAGGGGACAGCGACACCCCTCCATTTT	CASREGTATPLHF
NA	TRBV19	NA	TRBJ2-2	TGTGCCAGTAGTTTTCAGGGAGGCGGGGAGCTGTTTTTT	CASSFQGGGELFF
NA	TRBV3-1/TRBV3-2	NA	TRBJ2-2	TGTGCCAGCAGCCAAGACTGGGCAGGGACCGGGGAGCTGTTTTTT	CASSQDWAGTGELFF
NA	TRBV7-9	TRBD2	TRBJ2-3	TGTGCCAGCAGCCCAGGACTAGCGGGAGCCCCCAGCACAGATACGCAGTATTTT	CASSPGLAGAPSTDTQYF
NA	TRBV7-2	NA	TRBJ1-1	TGTGCCAGCAGCCGGCAGGCGACTGAAGCTTTCTTT	CASSRQATEAFF
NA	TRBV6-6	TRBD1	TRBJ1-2	TGTGCCAGCAGTACTACAGGGGATGGCTACACCTTC	CASSTTGDGYTF
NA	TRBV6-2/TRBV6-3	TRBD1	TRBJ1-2	TGTGCCAGCAGTTACGACAGGGCAGGCGGCTACACCTTC	CASSYDRAGGYTF
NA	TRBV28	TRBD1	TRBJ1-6	TGTGCCAGCAGTGGACAGGGCGTCAATTCACCCCTCCACTTT	CASSGQGVNSPLHF
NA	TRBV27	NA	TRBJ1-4	TGTGCCAGCAGGCAAACGAGTGGGGGGGCAGCGGCAAGTGGTGAAAAACTGTTTTTT	CASRQTSGGAAASGEKLFF
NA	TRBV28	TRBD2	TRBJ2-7	TGTGCCAGCAGACAACCGGGACTAGCTCAGTACTTC	CASRQPGLAQYF
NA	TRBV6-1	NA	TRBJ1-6	TGTGCCAGCAGTGAACAGGCAGCTCGAACGGCCCTTAATTCACCCCTCCACTTT	CASSEQAARTALNSPLHF
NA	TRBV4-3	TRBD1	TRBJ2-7	TGCGCCAGCAGCCAACTTCCGGGACAGGGGTACGAGCAGTACTTC	CASSQLPGQGYEQYF
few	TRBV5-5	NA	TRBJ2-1	TGTGCCAGCAGCTTGGTTGGGGTCGGGACCTACAATGAGCAGTTCTTC	CASSLVGVGTYNEQFF
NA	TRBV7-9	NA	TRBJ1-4	TGTGCCAGCAGCTTAGAAGCAGGTCTCCGTAATGAAAAACTGTTTTTT	CASSLEAGLRNEKLFF
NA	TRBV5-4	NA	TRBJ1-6	TGTGCCAGCAGCTTAGCCGGACAGTTAAATTCACCCCTCCACTTT	CASSLAGQLNSPLHF
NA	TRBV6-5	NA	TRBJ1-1	TGTGCCAGCAGTTACTCGTCCGGGATTCTGATGAATGCTTTCTTT	CASSYSSGILMNAFF
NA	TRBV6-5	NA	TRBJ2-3	TGTGCCAGCAATCGCAGGGGCGGCACAGATACGCAGTATTTT	CASNRRGGTDTQYF
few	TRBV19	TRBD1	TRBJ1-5	TGTGCCAGTAGCCCTCTTACAGGGGGCATTAGCAATCAGCCCCAGCATTTT	CASSPLTGGISNQPQHF
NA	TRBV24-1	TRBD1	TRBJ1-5	TGTGCCACCAGTGGGGGACAGGGGCTAGGTCAGCCCCAGCATTTT	CATSGGQGLGQPQHF
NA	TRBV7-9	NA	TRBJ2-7	TGTGCCAGCAGCAAGGACACCCTTCCCTACGAGCAGTACTTC	CASSKDTLPYEQYF
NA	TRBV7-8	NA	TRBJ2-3	TGTGCCAGCAGCCCGCACGGGGAGTTGGCAGATACGCAGTATTTT	CASSPHGELADTQYF
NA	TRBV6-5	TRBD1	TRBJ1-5	TGTGCCAGCAGTTGGTCAGGGGGTGGTCAGCCCCAGCATTTT	CASSWSGGGQPQHF
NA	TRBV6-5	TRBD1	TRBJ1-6	TGTGCCATGAGGGGGACAGGGGAATCACCCCTCCACTTT	CAMRGTGESPLHF
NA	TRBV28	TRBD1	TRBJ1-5	TGTGCCAGCAGTTCAACAGGGGGGCTCTATAGCAATCAGCCCCAGCATTTT	CASSSTGGLYSNQPQHF
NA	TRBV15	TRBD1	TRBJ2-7	TGTGCCACCAGCAGAGGGGGAACAGGGGCCTACGAGCAGTACTTC	CATSRGGTGAYEQYF
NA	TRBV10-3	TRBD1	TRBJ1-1	TGTGCCATCAGTGAGTCACGGAAAGGCGGGACAGGGAACACTGAAGCTTTCTTT	CAISESRKGGTGNTEAFF
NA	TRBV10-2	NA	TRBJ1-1	TGCGCCAGCAGTGAAATTTATACAGAAGCTTTCTTT	CASSEIYTEAFF
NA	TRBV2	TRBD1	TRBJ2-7	TGTGCCGCATCGAACAGGGGTATCGAGCAGTACTTC	CAASNRGIEQYF
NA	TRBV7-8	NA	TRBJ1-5	TGTGCCAGCAGCTTAGGGCGGGGGCAGCCCCAGCATTTT	CASSLGRGQPQHF
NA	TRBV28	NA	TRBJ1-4	TGTGCCAGCAGTTTAGCCAGGATTAATGAAAAACTGTTTTTT	CASSLARINEKLFF
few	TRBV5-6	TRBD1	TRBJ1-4	TGTGCCAGCAGCTTGCGGACAGGGAATGAAAAACTGTTTTTT	CASSLRTGNEKLFF
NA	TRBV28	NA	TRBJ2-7	TGTGCCAGCACGACTCCCAACTCTTACTACGAGCAGTACTTC	CASTTPNSYYEQYF
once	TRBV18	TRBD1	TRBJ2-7	TGTGCCAGCTCACCCCTGGACAGGGGGAAACCCGAGCAGTACTTC	CASSPLDRGKPEQYF
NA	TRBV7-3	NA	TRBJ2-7	TGTGCCAGCAGCTCCTTTAAAGAGCAGTACTTC	CASSSFKEQYF
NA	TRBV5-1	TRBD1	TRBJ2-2	TGCGCCAGCAGCTCTGGACAGGGGGGACAGGGCGGGGAGCTGTTTTTT	CASSSGQGGQGGELFF
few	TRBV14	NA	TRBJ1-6	TGTGCCAGCAGCCAAGACGCGCTGCTAACTTCACCCCTCCACTTT	CASSQDALLTSPLHF
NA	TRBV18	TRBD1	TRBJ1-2	TGTGCCAGCTCAACGTTACAGGGGGCTAACTATGGCTACACCTTC	CASSTLQGANYGYTF
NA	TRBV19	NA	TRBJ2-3	TGTGCCAGTAGTATGCCCCGGGGATACGGCGCAGATACGCAGTATTTT	CASSMPRGYGADTQYF
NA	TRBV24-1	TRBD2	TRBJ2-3	TGTGCCACTACCCATAGCGGGGTCTCAGATACGCAGTATTTT	CATTHSGVSDTQYF
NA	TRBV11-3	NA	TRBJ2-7	TGTGCCAGCAGCTTATACAGGGGAGGCGAGCAGTACTTC	CASSLYRGGEQYF
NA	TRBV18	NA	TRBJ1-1	TGTGCCAGCTCAGCCGGAGGGCCGAACACTGAAGCTTTCTTT	CASSAGGPNTEAFF
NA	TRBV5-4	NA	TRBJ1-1	TGTGCCAGCAGCTTAGTAGGGGTGAACACTGAAGCTTTCTTT	CASSLVGVNTEAFF
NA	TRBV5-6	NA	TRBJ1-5	TGTGCCAGCAGCTTGGGATACGGTCTATCGGCAGGGGCCCAGCATTTT	CASSLGYGLSAGAQHF
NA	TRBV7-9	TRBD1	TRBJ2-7	TGTGCCAGCAGCCCGCCTGGGACAGGCGCCTACGAGCAGTACTTC	CASSPPGTGAYEQYF
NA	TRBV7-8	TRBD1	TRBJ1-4	TGTGCCAGCAGCCGCAGGGGGCGCGTTGAAAAACTGTTTTTT	CASSRRGRVEKLFF
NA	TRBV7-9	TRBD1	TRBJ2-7	TGTGCCAGCAGCGCCTCGACAGGGGGCGAGCAGTACTTC	CASSASTGGEQYF
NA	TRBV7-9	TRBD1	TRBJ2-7	TGTGCCACCGATTGGCAGGGGGCAAACTCCTACGAGCAGTACTTC	CATDWQGANSYEQYF